Described below is a single TCR beta chain sequence and its context. Its antigen remains unidentified. Generated by immunoSEQ multiplex PCR, the TCRdb table keeps only in-frame clones and is missing some. Counted here are about 86,000 clones, about 85% occurring once; the ten biggest clones make up about 0.27%. These data come from a study of graft-versus-host responses after intestinal transplantation. Study-level information: Multivisceral, liver-intestinal, or isolated intestinal transplants were given to recipients. Recipients across the board were started on anti-thymocyte globulin induction, then kept on tacrolimus and steroids for roughly 3 years.

V dropped 8 bases and J dropped 8 bases, with 18 bases sitting between them. CDR1 is SGHTA and CDR2 is FQGNSA in the germline V gene. This CDR3 has 13 amino acids. Findings and caveats of the study: Analysis identified GvH clones in recipient marrow, with some appearing first in ileum or blood. Peak GvH clone levels in circulation were associated with early post-transplant HvG declines.

The chain employs TRBV7-2 and TRBJ1-2; no firm D call. This sequence was found in a human donor who was the organ donor for an intestinal transplant. The input for sequencing was unstimulated CD4+ T cells sorted from spleen or lymph node cells, taken before transplant. The CDR3 region is CASATWSGGGYTF. The CDR3 DNA follows: TGTGCCAGCGCCACTTGGTCGGGAGGCGGCTACACCTTC. The full variable domain, in which reference TRBV7-2 and TRBJ1-2 provide the parts outside the CDR3, is GAGVSQSPSNKVTEKGKDVELRCDPISGHTALYWYRQSLGQGLEFLIYFQGNSAPDKSGLPSDRFSAERTGGSVSTLTIQRTQQEDSAVYLCASATWSGGGYTFGSGTRLTVV.